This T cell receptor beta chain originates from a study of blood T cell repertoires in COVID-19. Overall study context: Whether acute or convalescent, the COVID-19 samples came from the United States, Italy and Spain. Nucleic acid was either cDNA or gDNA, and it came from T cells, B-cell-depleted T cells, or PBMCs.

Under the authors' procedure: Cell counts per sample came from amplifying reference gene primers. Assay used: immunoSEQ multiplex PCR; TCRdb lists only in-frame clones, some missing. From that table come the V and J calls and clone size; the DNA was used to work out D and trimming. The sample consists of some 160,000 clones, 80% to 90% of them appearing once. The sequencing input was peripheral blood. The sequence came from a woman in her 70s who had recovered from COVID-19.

The CDR3 bases are TGTGCCATCACCCCGACAGCCTCTGGAAACACCATATATTTT. Translating it yields CAITPTASGNTIYF. The J gene is TRBJ1-3, the V gene TRBV10-3; tentatively, D is TRBD1 (5 bases). From germline, CDR1 is ENHRY and CDR2 SYGVKD. The CDR3 has 14 residues. The V end lost 7 bases, the J end lost 0 bases, and 10 bases lay between the germline ends.